The following is a TCR beta chain sequence with its context. Its antigen is undetermined. The sample originates from a study of human T cells and chemical hapten exposure. Overall study findings and caveats: Expanded TCR counts at PT1 went up together with patch test score, a positive correlation.

Library construction involved attaching unique molecular identifiers to individual cDNA molecules, which allowed quantitative, reproducible TCR counting. MiXCR was run by TCRdb on the RACE reads, yielding one entry per CDR3 protein. Here the sample spans some 94,000 distinct CDR3 sequences, roughly an eighth being singletons. Documented time point: patch test 1, 2 weeks after DPC sensitization. As for treatment: therapeutic diphenylcyclopropenone sensitization with weekly scalp DPC. Samples of blood were obtained prior to the application of each patch test. CDR3 size: 16 residues. The source is a woman in her thirties or forties with alopecia areata. Some clones in this sample may be carry-over from other donors' samples. The sample here was whole blood, taken in connection with sensitization to the hapten diphenylcyclopropenone (DPC). The chain recombines TRBV21-1 with TRBJ2-1; TRBD1 was called by the table and not checked on the DNA. TRBV21-1 is a recognized pseudogene. CDR3 region: CASSSRQGPTYNEQFF. The CDR3 DNA sequence: TGTGCCAGCAGTTCGAGACAGGGGCCCACGTACAATGAGCAGTTCTTC.